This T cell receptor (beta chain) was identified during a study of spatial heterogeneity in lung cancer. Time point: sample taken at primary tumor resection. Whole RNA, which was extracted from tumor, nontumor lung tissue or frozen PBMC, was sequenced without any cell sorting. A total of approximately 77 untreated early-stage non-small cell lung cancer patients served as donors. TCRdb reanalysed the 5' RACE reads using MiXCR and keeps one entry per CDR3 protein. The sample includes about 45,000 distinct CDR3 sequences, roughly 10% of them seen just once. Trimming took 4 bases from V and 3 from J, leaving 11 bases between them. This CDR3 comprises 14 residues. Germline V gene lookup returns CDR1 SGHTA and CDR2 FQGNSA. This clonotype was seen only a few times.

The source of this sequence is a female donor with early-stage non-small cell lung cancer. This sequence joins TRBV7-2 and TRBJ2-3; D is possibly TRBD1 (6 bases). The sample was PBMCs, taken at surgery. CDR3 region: CASSSTGSTDTQYF. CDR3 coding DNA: TGTGCCAGCAGCTCCACAGGGTCGACAGATACGCAGTATTTT.